This TCR beta chain was profiled in a study of T cells in localized non-small cell lung cancer. Remarks on this clone: The antigen is undetermined.

V gave up 4 bases and J gave up 0 bases; unmatched junction bases: 3. The germline CDR1 and CDR2 sequences are SGHRS and YFSETQ. The CDR3 length is 15 residues. Study results and caveats: The study sequenced only one region of the tumor. As a result, intratumor heterogeneity could not be excluded and remains possible. Of the top 100 tumor clones, median around 50 were in adjacent lung, around 28 among its top 100. Higher blood T cell density went with longer overall survival. Highest T cell clonality was seen in uninvolved adjacent lung, surpassing that measured in tumor.

Libraries were prepared by immunoSEQ multiplex PCR; TCRdb keeps only in-frame clonotypes and omits some of them. Among 30,000 to 35,000 clones listed, 88% were seen once. The receptor's source is a woman aged 35-75 years with stage I lung adenocarcinoma. The chain is built from TRBV5-1 and TRBJ2-1, with TRBD2 identical over 8 bases. Specimen: peripheral blood, collected before any cancer treatment. The CDR3 is CASSPSGSSYNEQFF. DNA for the CDR3: TGCGCCAGCAGCCCGAGCGGGAGCTCCTACAATGAGCAGTTCTTC. Drawing the rest from reference TRBV5-1 and TRBJ2-1, the complete variable domain is KAGVTQTPRYLIKTRGQQVTLSCSPISGHRSVSWYQQTPGQGLQFLFEYFSETQRNKGNFPGRFSGRQFSNSRSEMNVSTLELGDSALYLCASSPSGSSYNEQFFGPGTRLTVL.